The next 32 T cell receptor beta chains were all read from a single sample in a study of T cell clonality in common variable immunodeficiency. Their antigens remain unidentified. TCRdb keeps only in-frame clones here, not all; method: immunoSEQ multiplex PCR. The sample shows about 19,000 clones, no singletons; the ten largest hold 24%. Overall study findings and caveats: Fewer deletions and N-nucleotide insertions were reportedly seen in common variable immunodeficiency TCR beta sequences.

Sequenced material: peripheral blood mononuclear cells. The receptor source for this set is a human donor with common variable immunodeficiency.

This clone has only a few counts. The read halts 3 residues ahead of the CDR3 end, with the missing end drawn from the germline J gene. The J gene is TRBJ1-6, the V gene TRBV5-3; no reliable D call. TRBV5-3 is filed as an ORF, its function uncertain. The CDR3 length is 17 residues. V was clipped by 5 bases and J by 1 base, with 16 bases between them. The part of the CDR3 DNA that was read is TGTGCCAGAAGGGACTCACTTCGGGAGTCCTATAATTCACCC. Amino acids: CARRDSLRESYNSP. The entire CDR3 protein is CARRDSLRESYNSPLHF.

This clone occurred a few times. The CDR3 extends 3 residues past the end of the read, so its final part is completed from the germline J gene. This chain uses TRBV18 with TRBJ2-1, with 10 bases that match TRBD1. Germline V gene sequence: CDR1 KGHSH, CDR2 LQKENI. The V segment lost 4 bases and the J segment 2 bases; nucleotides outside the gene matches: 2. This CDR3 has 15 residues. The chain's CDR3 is CASSLGQGAYNEQFF. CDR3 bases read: TGTGCCAGCTCACTCGGACAGGGGGCCTACAATGAG. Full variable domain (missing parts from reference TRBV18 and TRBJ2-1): NAGVMQNPRHLVRRRGQEARLRCSPMKGHSHVYWYRQLPEEGLKFMVYLQKENIIDESGMPKERFSAEFPKEGPSILRIQQVVRGDSAAYFCASSLGQGAYNEQFFGPGTRLTVL.

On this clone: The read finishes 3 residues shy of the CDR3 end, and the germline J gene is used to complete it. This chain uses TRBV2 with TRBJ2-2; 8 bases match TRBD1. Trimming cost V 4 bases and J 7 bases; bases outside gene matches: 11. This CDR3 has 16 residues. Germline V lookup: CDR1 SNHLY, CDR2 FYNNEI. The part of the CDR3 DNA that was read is TGTGCCAGCAGTGTTATAACAGGGGGTTACGGCGGGGAG. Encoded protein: CASSVITGGYGGE. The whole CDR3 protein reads CASSVITGGYGGELFF.

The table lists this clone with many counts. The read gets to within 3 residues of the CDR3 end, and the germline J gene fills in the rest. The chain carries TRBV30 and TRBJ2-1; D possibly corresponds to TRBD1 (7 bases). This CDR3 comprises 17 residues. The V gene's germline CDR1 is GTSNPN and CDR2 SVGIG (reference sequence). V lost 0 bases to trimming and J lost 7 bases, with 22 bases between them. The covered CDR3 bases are TGTGCCTGGAGTGTTCGTTGGGGGGAGACAGGGTGGAATGAG. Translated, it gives CAWSVRWGETGWNE. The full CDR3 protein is CAWSVRWGETGWNEQFF.

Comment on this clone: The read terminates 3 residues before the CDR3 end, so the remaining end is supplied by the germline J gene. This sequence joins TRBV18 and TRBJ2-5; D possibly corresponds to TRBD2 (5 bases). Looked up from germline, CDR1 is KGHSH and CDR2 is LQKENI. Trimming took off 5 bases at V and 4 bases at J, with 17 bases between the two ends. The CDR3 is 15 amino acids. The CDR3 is CASSSLYAGGETQYF. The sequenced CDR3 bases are TGTGCCAGCTCATCTCTGTATGCGGGTGGAGAGACC.

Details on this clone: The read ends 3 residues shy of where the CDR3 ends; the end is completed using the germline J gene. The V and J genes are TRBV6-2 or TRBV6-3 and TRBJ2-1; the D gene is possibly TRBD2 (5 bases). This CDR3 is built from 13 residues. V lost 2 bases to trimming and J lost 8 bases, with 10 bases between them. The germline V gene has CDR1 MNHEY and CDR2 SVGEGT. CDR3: CASSYLVRDEQFF. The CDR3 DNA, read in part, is TGTGCCAGCAGTTACCTGGTGAGGGATGAG.

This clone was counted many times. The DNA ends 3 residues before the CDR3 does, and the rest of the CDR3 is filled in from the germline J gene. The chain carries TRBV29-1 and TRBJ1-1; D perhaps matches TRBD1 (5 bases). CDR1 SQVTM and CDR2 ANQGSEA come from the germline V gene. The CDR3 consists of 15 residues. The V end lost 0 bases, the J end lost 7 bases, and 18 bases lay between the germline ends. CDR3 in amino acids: CSVEDGGAVLSEAFF. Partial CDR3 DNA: TGCAGCGTTGAAGATGGAGGGGCAGTCCTAAGTGAA. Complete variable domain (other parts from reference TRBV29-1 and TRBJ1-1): SAVISQKPSRDICQRGTSLTIQCQVDSQVTMMFWYRQQPGQSLTLIATANQGSEATYESGFVIDKFPISRPNLTFSTLTVSNMSPEDSSIYLCSVEDGGAVLSEAFFGQGTRLTVV.

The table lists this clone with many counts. The covered CDR3 bases are TGCAGTGCTAGATCCCTCCAGAATTCACCC. It is translated as CSARSLQNSP. The full CDR3 is CSARSLQNSPLHF. This chain joins TRBV20-1 and TRBJ1-6; D not resolved. The read gets to within 3 residues of the CDR3 end, and the germline J gene fills in the rest. Germline V gene lookup returns CDR1 DFQATT and CDR2 SNEGSKA (reference sequence). V lost 2 bases to trimming and J lost 7 bases, with 9 bases between them. This CDR3 contains 13 residues.

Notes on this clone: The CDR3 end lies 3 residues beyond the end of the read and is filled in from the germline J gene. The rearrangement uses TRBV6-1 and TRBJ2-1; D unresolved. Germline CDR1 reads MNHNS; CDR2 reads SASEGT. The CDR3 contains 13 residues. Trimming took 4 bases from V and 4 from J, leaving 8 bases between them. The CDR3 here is CASSVTVYNEQFF. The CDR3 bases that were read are TGTGCCAGCAGTGTAACAGTTTACAATGAG.

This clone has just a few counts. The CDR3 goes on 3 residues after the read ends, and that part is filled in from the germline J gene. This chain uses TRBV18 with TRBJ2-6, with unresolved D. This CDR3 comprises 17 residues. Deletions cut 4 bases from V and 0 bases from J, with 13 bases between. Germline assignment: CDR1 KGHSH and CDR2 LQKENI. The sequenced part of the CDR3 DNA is TGTGCCAGCTCACGAGCAGTCCCTAGCTCTGGGGCCAACGTC. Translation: CASSRAVPSSGANV. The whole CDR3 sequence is CASSRAVPSSGANVLTF.

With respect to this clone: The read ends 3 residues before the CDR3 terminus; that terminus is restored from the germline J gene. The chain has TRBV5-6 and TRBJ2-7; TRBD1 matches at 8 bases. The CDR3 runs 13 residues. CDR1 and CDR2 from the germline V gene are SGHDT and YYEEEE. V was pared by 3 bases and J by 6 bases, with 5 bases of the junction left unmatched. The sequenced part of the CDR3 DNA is TGTGCCAGCAGCTGGACAGGGTTGAGCGAG. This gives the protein CASSWTGLSE. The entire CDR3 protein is CASSWTGLSEQYF.

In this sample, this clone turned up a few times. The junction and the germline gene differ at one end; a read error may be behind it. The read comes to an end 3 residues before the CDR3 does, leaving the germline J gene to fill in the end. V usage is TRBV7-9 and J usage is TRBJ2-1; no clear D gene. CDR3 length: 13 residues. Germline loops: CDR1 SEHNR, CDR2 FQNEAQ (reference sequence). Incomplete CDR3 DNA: TGTTCCAGCAGCTTTAGCTCCTACAATGAG. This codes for CSSSFSSYNE. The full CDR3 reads CSSSFSSYNEQFF.

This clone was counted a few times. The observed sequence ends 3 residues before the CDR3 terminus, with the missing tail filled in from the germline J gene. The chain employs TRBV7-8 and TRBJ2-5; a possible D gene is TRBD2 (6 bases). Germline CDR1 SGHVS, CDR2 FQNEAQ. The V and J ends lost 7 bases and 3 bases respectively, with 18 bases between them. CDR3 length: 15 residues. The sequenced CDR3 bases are TGTGCCAGCACCGCGGTCGGGCGGGGAAAAGAGACC. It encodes CASTAVGRGKET. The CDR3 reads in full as CASTAVGRGKETQYF.

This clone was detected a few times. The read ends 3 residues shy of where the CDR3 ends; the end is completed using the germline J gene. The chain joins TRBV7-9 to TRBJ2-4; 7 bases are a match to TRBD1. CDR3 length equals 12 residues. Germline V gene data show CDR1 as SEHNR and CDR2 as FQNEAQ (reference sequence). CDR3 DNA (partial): TGTGCCAGCAGCTGGGACAGACAAATT. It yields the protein CASSWDRQI. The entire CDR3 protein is CASSWDRQIQYF.

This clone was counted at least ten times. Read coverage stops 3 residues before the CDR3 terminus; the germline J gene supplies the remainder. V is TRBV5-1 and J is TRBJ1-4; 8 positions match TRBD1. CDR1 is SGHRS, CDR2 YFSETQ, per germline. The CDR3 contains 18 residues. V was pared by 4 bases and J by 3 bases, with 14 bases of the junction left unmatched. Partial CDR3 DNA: TGCGCCAGCAGCGTCGAATACCAGGGGGCAGGGGCTAATGAAAAA. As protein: CASSVEYQGAGANEK. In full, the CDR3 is CASSVEYQGAGANEKLFF.

The CDR3 DNA, read in part, is TGTGCCAGCAGCCTGGACAGGGTTTTAGAGACC. It specifies CASSLDRVLET. The whole CDR3 sequence reads CASSLDRVLETQYF. V usage is TRBV7-9 and J usage is TRBJ2-5; 8 nucleotides match TRBD1. The read is 3 residues too short to cover the CDR3 end, so that end is filled in from the germline J gene. The CDR3 loop spans 14 amino acids. Germline CDR1 reads SEHNR; CDR2 reads FQNEAQ (reference sequence). Trimming removed 5 bases from V and 4 bases from J; junction bases left unmatched: 6.

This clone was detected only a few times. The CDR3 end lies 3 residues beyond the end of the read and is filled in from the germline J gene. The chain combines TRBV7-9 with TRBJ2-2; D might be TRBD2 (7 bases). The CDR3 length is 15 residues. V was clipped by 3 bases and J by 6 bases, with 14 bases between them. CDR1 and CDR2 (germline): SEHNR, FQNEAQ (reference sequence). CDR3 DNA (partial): TGTGCCAGCAGCTTCGCGGGGGCCCAACCCGGGGAG. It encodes CASSFAGAQPGE. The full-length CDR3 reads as CASSFAGAQPGELFF.

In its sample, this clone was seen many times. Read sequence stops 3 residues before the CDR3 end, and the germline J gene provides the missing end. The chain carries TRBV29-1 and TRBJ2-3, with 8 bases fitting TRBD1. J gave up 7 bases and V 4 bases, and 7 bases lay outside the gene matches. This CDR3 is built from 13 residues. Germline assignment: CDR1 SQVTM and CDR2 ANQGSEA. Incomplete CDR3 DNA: TGCAGCGTTGTTCCCCAGGGGGCTAATACG. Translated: CSVVPQGANT. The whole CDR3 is CSVVPQGANTQYF.

The sequenced part of the CDR3 DNA is TGTGCCAGCTCACCTCTAAGCGGGAGTAACCAAGAGACC. Its translation: CASSPLSGSNQET. The whole CDR3 sequence reads CASSPLSGSNQETQYF. V gene TRBV18 combines with J gene TRBJ2-5; 8 bases match TRBD2. The CDR3 end lies 3 residues beyond the end of the read and is filled in from the germline J gene. V lost 3 bases to trimming and J lost 0 bases; unmatched junction nucleotides: 6. Germline values: CDR1 KGHSH, CDR2 LQKENI. The CDR3 covers 16 residues.

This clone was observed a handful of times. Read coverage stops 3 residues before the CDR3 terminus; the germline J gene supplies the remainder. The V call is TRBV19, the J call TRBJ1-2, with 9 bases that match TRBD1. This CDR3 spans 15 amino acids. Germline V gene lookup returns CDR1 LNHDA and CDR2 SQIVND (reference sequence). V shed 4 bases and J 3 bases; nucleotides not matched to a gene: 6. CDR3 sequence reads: CASSTPYRGHYGYTF. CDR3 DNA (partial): TGTGCCAGTAGTACACCTTACAGGGGGCACTATGGC. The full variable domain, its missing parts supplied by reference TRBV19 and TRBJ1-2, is DGGITQSPKYLFRKEGQNVTLSCEQNLNHDAMYWYRQDPGQGLRLIYYSQIVNDFQKGDIAEGYSVSREKKESFPLTVTSAQKNPTAFYLCASSTPYRGHYGYTFGSGTRLTVV.

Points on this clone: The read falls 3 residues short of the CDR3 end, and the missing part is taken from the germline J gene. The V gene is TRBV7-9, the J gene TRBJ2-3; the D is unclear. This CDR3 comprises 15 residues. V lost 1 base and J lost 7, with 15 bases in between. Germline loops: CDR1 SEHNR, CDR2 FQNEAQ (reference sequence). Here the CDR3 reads CASSLGLIITNTQYF. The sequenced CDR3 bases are TGTGCCAGCAGCTTAGGGCTTATCATTACGAATACG.

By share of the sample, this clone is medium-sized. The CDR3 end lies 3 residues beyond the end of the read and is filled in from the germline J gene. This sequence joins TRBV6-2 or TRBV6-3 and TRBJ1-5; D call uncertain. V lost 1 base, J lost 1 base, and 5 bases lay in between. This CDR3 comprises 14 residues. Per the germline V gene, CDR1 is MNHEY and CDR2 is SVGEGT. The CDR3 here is CASSYYMSNQPQHF. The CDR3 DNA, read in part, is TGTGCCAGCAGTTACTACATGAGCAATCAGCCC.

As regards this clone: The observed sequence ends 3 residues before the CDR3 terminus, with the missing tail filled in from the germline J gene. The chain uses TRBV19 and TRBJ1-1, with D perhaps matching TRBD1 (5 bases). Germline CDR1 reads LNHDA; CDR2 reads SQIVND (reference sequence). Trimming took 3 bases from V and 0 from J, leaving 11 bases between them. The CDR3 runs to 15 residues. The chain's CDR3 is CASSMASRVNTEAFF. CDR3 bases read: TGTGCCAGTAGTATGGCGTCCAGGGTGAACACTGAA.

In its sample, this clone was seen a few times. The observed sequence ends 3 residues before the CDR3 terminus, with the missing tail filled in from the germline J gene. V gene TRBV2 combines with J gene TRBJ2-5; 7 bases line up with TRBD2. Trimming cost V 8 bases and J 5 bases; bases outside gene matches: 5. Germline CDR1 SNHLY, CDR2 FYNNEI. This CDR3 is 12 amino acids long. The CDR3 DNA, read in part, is TGTGCCAGCGTCAGGGAGGGGGAGACC. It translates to CASVREGET. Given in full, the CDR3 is CASVREGETQYF.

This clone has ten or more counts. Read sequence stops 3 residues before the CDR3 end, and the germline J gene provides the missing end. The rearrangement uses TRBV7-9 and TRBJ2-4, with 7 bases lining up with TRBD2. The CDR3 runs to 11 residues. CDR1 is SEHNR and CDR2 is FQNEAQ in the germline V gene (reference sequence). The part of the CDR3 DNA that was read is TGTGCCAGCAGCCCCGGGGGGATT. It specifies CASSPGGI. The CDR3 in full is CASSPGGIQYF.

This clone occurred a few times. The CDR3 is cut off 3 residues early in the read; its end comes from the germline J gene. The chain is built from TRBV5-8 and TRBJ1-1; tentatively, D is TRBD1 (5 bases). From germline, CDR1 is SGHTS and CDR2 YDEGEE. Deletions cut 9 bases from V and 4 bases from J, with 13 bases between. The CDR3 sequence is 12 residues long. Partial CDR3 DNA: TGTGCCACACGCCGGGGGAGCACTGAA. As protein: CATRRGSTE. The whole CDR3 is CATRRGSTEAFF.

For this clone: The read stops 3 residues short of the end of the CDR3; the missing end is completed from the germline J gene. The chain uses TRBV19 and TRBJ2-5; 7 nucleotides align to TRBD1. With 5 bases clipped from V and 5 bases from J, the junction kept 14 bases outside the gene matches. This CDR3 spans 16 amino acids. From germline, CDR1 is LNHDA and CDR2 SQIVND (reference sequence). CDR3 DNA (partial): TGTGCCAGTAGTTTGTCACAGGGGATGTTGTTGGAGACC. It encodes CASSLSQGMLLET. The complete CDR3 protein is CASSLSQGMLLETQYF.

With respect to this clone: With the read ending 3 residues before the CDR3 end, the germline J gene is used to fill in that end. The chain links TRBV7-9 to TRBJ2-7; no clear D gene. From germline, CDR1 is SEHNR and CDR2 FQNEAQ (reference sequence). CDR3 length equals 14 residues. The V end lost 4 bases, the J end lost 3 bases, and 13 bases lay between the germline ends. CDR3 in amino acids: CASSSLGVNYEQYF. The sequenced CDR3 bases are TGTGCCAGCAGCTCCCTAGGAGTAAACTACGAG.

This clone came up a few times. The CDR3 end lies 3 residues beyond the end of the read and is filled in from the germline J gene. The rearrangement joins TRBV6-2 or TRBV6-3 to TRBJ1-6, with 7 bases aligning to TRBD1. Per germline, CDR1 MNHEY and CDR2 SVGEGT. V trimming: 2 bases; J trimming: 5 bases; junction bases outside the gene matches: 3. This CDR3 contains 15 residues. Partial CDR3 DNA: TGTGCCAGCAGTTACGACAGGGTACATAATTCACCC. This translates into CASSYDRVHNSP. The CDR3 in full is CASSYDRVHNSPLHF.

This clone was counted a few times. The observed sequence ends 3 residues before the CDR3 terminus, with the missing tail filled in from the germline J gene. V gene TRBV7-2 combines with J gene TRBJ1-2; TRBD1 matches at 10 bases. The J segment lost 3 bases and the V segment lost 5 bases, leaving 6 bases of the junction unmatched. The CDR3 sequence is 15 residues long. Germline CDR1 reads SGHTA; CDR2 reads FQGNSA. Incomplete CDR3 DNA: TGTGCCAGCAGCCCGGGGACAGGGGACGACTATGGC. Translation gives CASSPGTGDDYG. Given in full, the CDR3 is CASSPGTGDDYGYTF.

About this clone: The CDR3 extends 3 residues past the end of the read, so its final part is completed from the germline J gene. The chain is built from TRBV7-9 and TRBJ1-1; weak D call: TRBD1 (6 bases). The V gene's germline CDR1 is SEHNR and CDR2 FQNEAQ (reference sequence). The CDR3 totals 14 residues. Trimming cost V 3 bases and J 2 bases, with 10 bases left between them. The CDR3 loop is CASSFLDRNTEAFF. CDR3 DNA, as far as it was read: TGTGCCAGCAGCTTCTTGGACAGAAACACTGAA.

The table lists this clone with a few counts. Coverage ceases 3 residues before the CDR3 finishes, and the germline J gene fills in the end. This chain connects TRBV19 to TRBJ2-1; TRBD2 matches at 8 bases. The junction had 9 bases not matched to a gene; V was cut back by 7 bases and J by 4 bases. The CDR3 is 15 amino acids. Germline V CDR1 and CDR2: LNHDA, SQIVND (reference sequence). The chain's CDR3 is CASKTSGPLYNEQFF. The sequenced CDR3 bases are TGTGCCAGTAAAACTAGCGGACCACTTTACAATGAG. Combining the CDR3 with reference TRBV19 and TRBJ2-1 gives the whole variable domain DGGITQSPKYLFRKEGQNVTLSCEQNLNHDAMYWYRQDPGQGLRLIYYSQIVNDFQKGDIAEGYSVSREKKESFPLTVTSAQKNPTAFYLCASKTSGPLYNEQFFGPGTRLTVL.